The 11 T cell receptor beta chains given below trace back to one sample, sequenced in a study of blood T cell repertoires in COVID-19. The data were produced by immunoSEQ multiplex PCR, yet TCRdb's version contains in-frame clones alone and is incomplete. The profile shows about 480,000 clones, roughly 85% of them singletons. The sample was PBMCs or T cells enriched from blood (not recorded which). The receptors originated from a woman aged 18-30 years with acute COVID-19.

This chain joins TRBV12-5 and TRBJ2-3; 7 nucleotides line up with TRBD1. CDR1 and CDR2 (germline): LGHNT, FRNRAP. This CDR3 is built from 14 residues. With V trimmed by 6 bases and J by 2 bases, 5 bases remained unmatched. Written as DNA, the CDR3 is TGTGCTAGTGGGTCGGGACAGTTCACAGATACGCAGTATTTT. Amino acid sequence: CASGSGQFTDTQYF. Looking up the rest from reference TRBV12-5 and TRBJ2-3 gives the full variable domain: DARVTQTPRHKVTEMGQEVTMRCQPILGHNTVFWYRQTMMQGLELLAYFRNRAPLDDSGMPKDRFSAEMPDATLATLKIQPSEPRDSAVYFCASGSGQFTDTQYFGPGTRLTVL.

The table lists this clone with many counts. The V and J genes are TRBV5-4 and TRBJ2-4; TRBD2 matches at 10 bases. V gave up 4 bases and J gave up 3 bases; unmatched junction bases: 7. This CDR3 contains 16 residues. Germline V gives CDR1 SGHNT, CDR2 YYREEE (reference sequence). In nucleotides, the CDR3 is TGTGCCAGCAGCAGCCTAGCGGGAGCGGGCAAAAACATTCAGTACTTC. Amino acids: CASSSLAGAGKNIQYF.

This chain connects TRBV4-1 to TRBJ2-7; tentatively, D is TRBD1 (6 bases). The germline CDR1 and CDR2 sequences are MGHRA and YSYEKL. The CDR3 sequence is 15 residues long. V lost 2 bases, J lost 2 bases, and 13 bases lay in between. For the CDR3, the DNA is TGCGCCAGCAGCCAACTCCCAGGGGCCCCCTACGAGCAGTACTTC. The encoded protein is CASSQLPGAPYEQYF.

The chain is built from TRBV24-1 and TRBJ2-7; 8 bases are shared with TRBD2. This CDR3 contains 12 residues. Trimming at V came to 10 bases and at J to 7 bases, leaving 8 bases not matched to a gene. The germline V gene has CDR1 KGHDR and CDR2 SFDVKD. CDR3 bases: TGTGCCACTAGCGGGACTACTACGGAGCAGTACTTC. Translated, it gives CATSGTTTEQYF.

This rearrangement joins TRBV19 to TRBJ2-7; possibly TRBD1 for D (5 bases). The germline V and J ends were trimmed by 8 bases and 3 bases, with 17 bases remaining between them. This CDR3 has 14 residues. Germline CDR1 is LNHDA and CDR2 is SQIVND (reference sequence). The CDR3 sequence: CASGSGSSHYEQYF. CDR3 in DNA: TGTGCCAGTGGCTCAGGGTCCTCGCACTACGAGCAGTACTTC.

The V call is TRBV4-1, the J call TRBJ2-3; the match to TRBD2 covers 9 bases. The CDR3 length is 16 residues. J lost 5 bases, V lost 1 base, and 7 bases had no gene match. Per the germline V gene, CDR1 is MGHRA and CDR2 is YSYEKL. This chain's CDR3 is CASSQVLAGVGDTQYF. The CDR3 DNA follows: TGCGCCAGCAGCCAAGTGTTAGCGGGAGTCGGAGATACGCAGTATTTT.

This rearrangement joins TRBV3-1 (or the pseudogene TRBV3-2) to TRBJ2-3; possibly TRBD2 for D (5 bases). Germline V gives CDR1 LGHDT, CDR2 YNNKEL (reference sequence). V shed 7 bases and J shed 6 bases, with 11 bases lying between them. This CDR3 is built from 12 residues. The CDR3 loop reads CASMGSRDTQYF. The CDR3 DNA follows: TGTGCCAGCATGGGGAGTAGGGATACGCAGTATTTT.

V gene TRBV3-1 (or the pseudogene TRBV3-2) combines with J gene TRBJ1-1, with D tentatively TRBD1 (6 bases). V dropped 4 bases and J dropped 12 bases, with 18 bases sitting between them. The germline CDR1 and CDR2 sequences are LGHDT and YNNKEL (reference sequence). There are 13 residues in the CDR3. In nucleotides, the CDR3 is TGTGCCAGCAGCCCGACTGGGGGGGCGCAGACTTTCTTT. Its protein product is CASSPTGGAQTFF.

This clone was seen only once. Different DNA sequences within this sample yield the same CDR3. This chain uses TRBV3-1 (or the pseudogene TRBV3-2) with TRBJ1-5, with D uncertain. Germline loops: CDR1 LGHDT, CDR2 YNNKEL (reference sequence). CDR3 size: 13 residues. The V end lost 1 base, the J end lost 4 bases, and 5 bases lay between the germline ends. CDR3 nucleotides: TGTGCCAGCAGCCAAGGAGCGAATCAGCCCCAGCATTTT. Protein product: CASSQGANQPQHF.

The rearrangement links TRBV12-1 to TRBJ2-7; no DNA check was done on the table's D call, TRBD2. TRBV12-1 is classified as a pseudogene. The CDR3 runs to 15 residues. The CDR3 loop reads CASSHTLAATYEQYF. The CDR3 DNA reads TGTGCCAGCAGCCATACACTAGCGGCGACCTACGAGCAGTACTTC.

Worth noting for this clone: A much larger clone lies a single base off, so this may be a read error. The chain carries TRBV4-3 and TRBJ1-5; weak D call: TRBD1 (5 bases). The CDR3 loop spans 14 amino acids. Germline values: CDR1 LGHNA, CDR2 YSLEER. V lost 6 bases and J 2 bases, leaving 11 bases between the germline ends. This CDR3 reads CASSPGKGNQPQHF. The DNA of the CDR3 is TGCGCCAGCAGTCCAGGGAAAGGCAATCAGCCCCAGCATTTT.